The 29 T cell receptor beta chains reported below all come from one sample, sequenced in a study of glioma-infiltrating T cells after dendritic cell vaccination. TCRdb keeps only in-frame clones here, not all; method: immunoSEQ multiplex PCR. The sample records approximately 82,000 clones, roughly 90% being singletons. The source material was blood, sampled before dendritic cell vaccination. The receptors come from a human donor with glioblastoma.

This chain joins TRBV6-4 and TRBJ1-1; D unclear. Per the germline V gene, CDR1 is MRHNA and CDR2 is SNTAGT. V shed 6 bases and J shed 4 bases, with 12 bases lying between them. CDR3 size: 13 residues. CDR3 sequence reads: CASRITGSTEAFF. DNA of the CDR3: TGTGCCAGCAGAATTACCGGGAGCACTGAAGCTTTCTTT.

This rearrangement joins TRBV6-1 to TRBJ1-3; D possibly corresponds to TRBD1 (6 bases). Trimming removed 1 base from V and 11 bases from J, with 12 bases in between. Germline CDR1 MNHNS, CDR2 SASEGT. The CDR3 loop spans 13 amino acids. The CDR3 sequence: CASSEVTGLPIYF. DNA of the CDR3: TGTGCCAGCAGTGAAGTCACAGGGCTCCCCATATATTTT.

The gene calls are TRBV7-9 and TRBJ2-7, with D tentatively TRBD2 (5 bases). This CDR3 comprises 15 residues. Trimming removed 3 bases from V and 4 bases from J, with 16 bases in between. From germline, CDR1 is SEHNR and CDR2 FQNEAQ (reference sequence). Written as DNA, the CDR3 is TGTGCCAGCAGCTTGGACGGGGTGAGGGTTTACGAGCAGTACTTC. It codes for CASSLDGVRVYEQYF.

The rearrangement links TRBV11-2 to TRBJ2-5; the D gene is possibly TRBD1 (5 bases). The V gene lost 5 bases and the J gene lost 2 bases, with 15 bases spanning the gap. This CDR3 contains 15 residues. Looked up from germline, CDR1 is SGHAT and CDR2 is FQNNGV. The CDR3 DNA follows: TGTGCCAGCAGCGTTGGGGCCGCAGAGCAAGAGACCCAGTACTTC. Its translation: CASSVGAAEQETQYF.

DNA for the CDR3: TGTGCCAGCAGTGAACCCGGGACAAGGCAGTACTTC. Translated: CASSEPGTRQYF. This chain links TRBV6-1 with TRBJ2-7; D is perhaps TRBD1 (6 bases). CDR3 length: 12 amino acids. V lost 2 bases and J 9 bases, leaving 11 bases between the germline ends. Germline V gene lookup returns CDR1 MNHNS and CDR2 SASEGT.

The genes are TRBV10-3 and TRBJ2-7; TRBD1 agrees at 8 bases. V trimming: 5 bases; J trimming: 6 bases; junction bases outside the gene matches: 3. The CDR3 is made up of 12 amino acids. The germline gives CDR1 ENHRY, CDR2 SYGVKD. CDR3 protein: CAISTTGGEQYF. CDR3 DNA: TGTGCCATCAGTACCACAGGGGGCGAGCAGTACTTC.

DNA for the CDR3: TGTGCCAGCAGTGTTACCGGGACAGGGAACTATGGCTACACCTTC. It encodes CASSVTGTGNYGYTF. The chain links TRBV6-5 to TRBJ1-2; the match to TRBD1 covers 9 bases. CDR3 length: 15 residues. V trimming: 5 bases; J trimming: 2 bases; junction bases outside the gene matches: 6. The germline V gene has CDR1 MNHEY and CDR2 SVGAGI.

The CDR3 DNA reads TGTGCCAGCAGCCAAGCAGGTCAGGCCAAAAACATTCAGTACTTC. As protein: CASSQAGQAKNIQYF. The chain uses TRBV4-2 and TRBJ2-4; no reliable D call. The germline V and J ends were trimmed by 1 base and 1 base, with 8 bases remaining between them. The germline V gene encodes CDR1 LGHNA and CDR2 YNFKEQ. The CDR3 runs to 15 residues.

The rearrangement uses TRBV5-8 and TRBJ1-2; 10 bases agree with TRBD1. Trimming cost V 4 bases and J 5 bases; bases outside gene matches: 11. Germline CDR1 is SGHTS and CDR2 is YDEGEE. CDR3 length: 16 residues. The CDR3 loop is CASSGTGTGDEYGYTF. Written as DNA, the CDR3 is TGTGCCAGCAGCGGTACCGGGACAGGGGATGAGTATGGCTACACCTTC. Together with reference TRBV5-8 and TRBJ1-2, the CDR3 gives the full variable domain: EAGVTQSPTHLIKTRGQQATLRCSPISGHTSVYWYQQALGLGLQFLLWYDEGEERNRGNFPPRFSGRQFPNYSSELNVNALELEDSALYLCASSGTGTGDEYGYTFGSGTRLTVV.

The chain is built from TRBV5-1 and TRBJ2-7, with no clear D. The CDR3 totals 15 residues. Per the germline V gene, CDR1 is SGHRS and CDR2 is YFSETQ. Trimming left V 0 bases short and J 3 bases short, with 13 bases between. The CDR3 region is CASSLALAGNYEQYF. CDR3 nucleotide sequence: TGCGCCAGCAGCTTGGCCCTGGCAGGCAACTACGAGCAGTACTTC.

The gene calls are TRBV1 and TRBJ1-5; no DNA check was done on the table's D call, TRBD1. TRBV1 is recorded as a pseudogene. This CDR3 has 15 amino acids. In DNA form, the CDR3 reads TGCACCAGCAGCCTTTGGACAGGGTTGGATCAGCCCCAGCATTTT. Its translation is CTSSLWTGLDQPQHF.

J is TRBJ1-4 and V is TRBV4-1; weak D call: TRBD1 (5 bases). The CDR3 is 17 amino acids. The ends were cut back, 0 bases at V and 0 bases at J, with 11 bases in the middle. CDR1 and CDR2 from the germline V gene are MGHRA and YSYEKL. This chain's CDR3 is CASSQELGAATNEKLFF. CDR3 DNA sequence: TGCGCCAGCAGCCAAGAGTTAGGGGCCGCAACTAATGAAAAACTGTTTTTT.

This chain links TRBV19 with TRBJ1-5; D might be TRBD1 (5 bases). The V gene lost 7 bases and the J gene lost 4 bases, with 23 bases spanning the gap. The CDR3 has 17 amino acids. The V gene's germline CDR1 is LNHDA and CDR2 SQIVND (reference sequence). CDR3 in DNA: TGTGCCAGTACCTCCCTTAACATTTCTAAGGGGAATCAGCCCCAGCATTTT. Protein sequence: CASTSLNISKGNQPQHF.

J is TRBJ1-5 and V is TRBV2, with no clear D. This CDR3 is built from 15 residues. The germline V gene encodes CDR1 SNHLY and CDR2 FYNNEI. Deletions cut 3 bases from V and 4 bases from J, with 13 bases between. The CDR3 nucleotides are TGTGCCAGCAGTGAGGGTGTGAGGACTAATCAGCCCCAGCATTTT. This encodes CASSEGVRTNQPQHF.

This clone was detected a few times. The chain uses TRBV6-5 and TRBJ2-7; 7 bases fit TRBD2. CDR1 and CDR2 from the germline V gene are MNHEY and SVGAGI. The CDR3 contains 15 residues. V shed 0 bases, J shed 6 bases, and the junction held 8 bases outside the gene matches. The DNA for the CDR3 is TGTGCCAGCAGTTACTCGAGGGAGGGGAGGGGCGAGCAGTACTTC. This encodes CASSYSREGRGEQYF.

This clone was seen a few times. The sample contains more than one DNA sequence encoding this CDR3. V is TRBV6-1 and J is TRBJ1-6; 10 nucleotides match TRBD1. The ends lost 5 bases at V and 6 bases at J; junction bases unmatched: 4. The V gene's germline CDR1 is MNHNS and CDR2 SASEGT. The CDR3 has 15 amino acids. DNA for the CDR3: TGTGCCAGCAGTTGGGACAGGGGAGTTAATTCACCCCTCCACTTT. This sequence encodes CASSWDRGVNSPLHF.

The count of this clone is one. CDR3 in amino acids: CASRIDRGTYEQYF. CDR3 bases: TGTGCCAGCAGAATTGACAGGGGGACCTACGAGCAGTACTTC. The chain joins TRBV6-1 to TRBJ2-7; 9 bases align to TRBD1. The CDR3 runs 14 residues. CDR1 MNHNS and CDR2 SASEGT come from the germline V gene. With V trimmed by 6 bases and J by 2 bases, 5 bases remained unmatched.

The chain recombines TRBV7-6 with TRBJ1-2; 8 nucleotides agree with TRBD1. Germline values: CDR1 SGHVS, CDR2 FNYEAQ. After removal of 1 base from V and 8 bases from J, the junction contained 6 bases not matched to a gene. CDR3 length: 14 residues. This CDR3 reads CASSLGAGGAGYTF. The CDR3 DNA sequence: TGTGCCAGCAGCTTAGGGGCAGGGGGCGCAGGCTACACCTTC.

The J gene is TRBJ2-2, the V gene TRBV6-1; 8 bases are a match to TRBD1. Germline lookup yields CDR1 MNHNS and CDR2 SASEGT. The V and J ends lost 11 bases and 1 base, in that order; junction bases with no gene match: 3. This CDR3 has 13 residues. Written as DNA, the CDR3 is TGTGCCTCAGACAGGGGGAACACCGGGGAGCTGTTTTTT. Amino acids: CASDRGNTGELFF.

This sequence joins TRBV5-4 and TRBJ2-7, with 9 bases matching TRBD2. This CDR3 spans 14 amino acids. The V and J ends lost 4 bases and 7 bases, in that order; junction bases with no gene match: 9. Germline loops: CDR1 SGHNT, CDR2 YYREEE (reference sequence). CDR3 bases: TGTGCCAGCAGCCCTGAGCGGGGGGCGAGAGAGCAGTACTTC. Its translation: CASSPERGAREQYF.

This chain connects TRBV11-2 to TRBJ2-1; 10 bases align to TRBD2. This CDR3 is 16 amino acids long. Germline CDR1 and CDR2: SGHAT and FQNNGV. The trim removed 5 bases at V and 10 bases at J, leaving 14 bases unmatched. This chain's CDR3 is CASSDSIAGGVKEQFF. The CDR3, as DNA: TGTGCCAGCAGCGATAGTATAGCGGGAGGTGTCAAGGAGCAGTTCTTC.

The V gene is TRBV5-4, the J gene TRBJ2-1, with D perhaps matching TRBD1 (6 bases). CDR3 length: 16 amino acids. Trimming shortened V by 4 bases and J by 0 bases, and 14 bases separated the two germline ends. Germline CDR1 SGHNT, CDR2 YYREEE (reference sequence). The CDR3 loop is CASSGTGSRSYNEQFF. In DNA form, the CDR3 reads TGTGCCAGCAGCGGCACAGGGTCCCGCTCCTACAATGAGCAGTTCTTC.

CDR3 DNA sequence: TGCGCCAGCAGCTCTCCCCGGGCGGGGGGCGGGAGAAGCACCGGGGAGCTGTTTTTT. Translated, it gives CASSSPRAGGGRSTGELFF. The V call is TRBV4-1, the J call TRBJ2-2, with 8 nucleotides matching TRBD2. The CDR3 totals 19 residues. Unmatched junction bases numbered 18, after V lost 5 bases and J lost 4 bases. Germline V CDR1 and CDR2: MGHRA, YSYEKL.

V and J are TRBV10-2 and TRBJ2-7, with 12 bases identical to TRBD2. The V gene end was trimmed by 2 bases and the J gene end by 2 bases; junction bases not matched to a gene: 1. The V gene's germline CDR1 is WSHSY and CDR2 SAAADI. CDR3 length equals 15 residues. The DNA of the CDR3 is TGCGCCAGCAGTGAGGGACTAGCGGGACCCTACGAGCAGTACTTC. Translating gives CASSEGLAGPYEQYF.

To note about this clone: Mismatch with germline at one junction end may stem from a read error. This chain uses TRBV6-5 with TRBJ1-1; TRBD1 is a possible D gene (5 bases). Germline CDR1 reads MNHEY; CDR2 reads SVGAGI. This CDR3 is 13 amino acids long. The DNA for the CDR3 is TGTGCCATCAGTGCGGGGGGGAACACTGAAGCTTTCTTT. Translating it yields CAISAGGNTEAFF.

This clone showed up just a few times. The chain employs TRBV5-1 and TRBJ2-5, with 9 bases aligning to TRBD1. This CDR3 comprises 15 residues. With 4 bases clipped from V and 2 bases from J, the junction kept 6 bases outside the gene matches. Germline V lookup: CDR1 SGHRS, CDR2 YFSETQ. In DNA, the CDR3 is TGCGCCAGCAGCCTGACAGGGGGGGGACAAGAGACCCAGTACTTC. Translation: CASSLTGGGQETQYF.

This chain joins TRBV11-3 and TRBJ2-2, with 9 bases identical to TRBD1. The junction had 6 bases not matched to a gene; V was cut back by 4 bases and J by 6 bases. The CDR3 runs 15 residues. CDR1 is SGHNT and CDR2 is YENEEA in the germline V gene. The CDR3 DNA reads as TGTGCCAGCAGCTCCAGGGACAGGGAGTCCGGGGAGCTGTTTTTT. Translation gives CASSSRDRESGELFF.

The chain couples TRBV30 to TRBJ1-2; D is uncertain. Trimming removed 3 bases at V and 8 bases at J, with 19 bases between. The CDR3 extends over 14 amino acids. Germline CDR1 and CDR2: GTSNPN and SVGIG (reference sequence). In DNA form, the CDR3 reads TGTGCCTGGAGCCTACCCCTGACATTAAGCGGCTACACCTTC. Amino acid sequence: CAWSLPLTLSGYTF.

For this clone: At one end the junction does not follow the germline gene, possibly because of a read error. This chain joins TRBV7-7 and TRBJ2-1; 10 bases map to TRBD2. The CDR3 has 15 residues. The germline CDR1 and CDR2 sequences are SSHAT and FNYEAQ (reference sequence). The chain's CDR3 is CASSLAGGSLSEQFF. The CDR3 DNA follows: TGTGCTAGCAGCTTAGCGGGAGGCTCGCTCAGTGAGCAGTTCTTC.